This T cell receptor beta chain emerged from a study of blood T cell repertoires in COVID-19 (TCRdb year 2020). With respect to the entire study: Samples covering the acute and convalescent phases of COVID-19 were provided by collaborators in the United States, Italy and Spain. The material from the prospective study consisted of cDNA or gDNA derived from T cells, B-cell-depleted T cells, or PBMCs. Subjects who had been exposed to COVID-19, were actively infected with it, or had recovered from it provided the deeply sampled blood TCRbeta repertoires that made up the dataset. A freely available public database, intended as a resource for researchers studying the immune response to SARS-CoV-2, is where the repertoires were released. The samples were drawn from the first 160 participants of the ongoing ImmuneRACE study and from 1,200 or so subjects provided by 6 global collaborators. A de-identified subject ID, COVID-19 status, age in years and sex were almost always included in the sample metadata. Where available, HLA class I and class II types were obtained from metadata supplied by the sample provider rather than from assay-based typing. What the study reported, not specific to this receptor: How much clinical and demographic metadata was included differed by source and by participant, and the metadata was provided uncurated.

TCRbeta CDR3 regions were amplified from genomic DNA by means of the immunoSEQ Assay, a bias-controlled multiplex PCR. Regarding the original processing steps: The number of nucleated cells in each sample was estimated from the amplification of reference gene primers within the assay. To quantify the absolute abundance of each unique TCRbeta CDR3 rearrangement, sequence reads were collapsed and filtered. For each sample, productive Simpson clonality was calculated as the square root of Simpson's diversity index over productive rearrangements. TCRdb's version of the immuneACCESS table is confined to in-frame rearrangements and falls short of the full clone set. An unresolved V gene accounts for under half of the shortfall where checked; the remainder is of unknown origin. Clone size and V and J calls were adopted from that table, with D and trimming inferred from the DNA. Within this sample are roughly 130,000 clones, with roughly 84% of them counted one time only. The ten top clones hold approximately 3.6% of the sample.

In the prospective study, participants were roughly 18 to 100 years old, resided in fewer than 25 geographic areas of the United States, and were enrolled through a virtual design. To assign participants to cohorts, the prospective study relied on clinical history that participants themselves reported in a screening survey and a study questionnaire. ImmuneRACE Cohort 3 recovered participants were defined by two consecutive negative NP/OP PCR tests, healthcare professional clearance, or symptom resolution. In the prospective study, mobile phlebotomists collected whole blood, serum and a nasopharyngeal or oropharyngeal swab from each participant. Over an approximately 2-month period, participants in the prospective study had the option of providing additional blood draws and questionnaires. Before DNA extraction, blood samples from the prospective study were shipped at room temperature or frozen.

From cysteine to phenylalanine, the CDR3 is 15 amino acids long. The entry retains the CDR3 DNA only, 45 bases that are in frame from base 1. Trimming takes 0 bases from V and 8 bases from J, and the germline ends sit 14 bases apart. The germline V gene (reference sequence) supplies CDR1 SGHKS and CDR2 YYEKEE. A remark on this clone: Its antigen remains unidentified. Qualities for individual bases were not recorded, and no much larger clone is one base off.

The origin of this receptor is a woman aged 30 to 39 who had recovered from COVID-19. The sequence is built from TRBV5-5 and TRBJ1-4; matching of 6 bases hints at TRBD1 as the D gene. Sequenced sample: PBMCs or T cells enriched from blood (not recorded which). CDR3 sequence: CASSLGGTLAEKLFF. The bases are TGTGCCAGCAGCTTGGGTGGGACACTGGCCGAAAAACTGTTTTTT.